Each of the 8 T cell receptor beta chains below was sequenced from the same sample in a study of cytomegalovirus exposure and HLA in healthy donors. Some clones are missing from TCRdb's copy, which holds only in-frame ones; the method was immunoSEQ multiplex PCR. The profile shows around 190,000 clones, approximately 81% of them singletons. Sequencing used PBMCs. The receptor source for this set is a man between 18 and 35 years old in good health and CMV-seropositive.

This clone came up a few times. The chain employs TRBV29-1 and TRBJ1-2, with a weak D call TRBD1 (5 bases). This CDR3 has 14 amino acids. With 5 bases removed from V and 2 bases from J, the gap between germline ends came to 15 bases. Germline V gene data show CDR1 as SQVTM and CDR2 as ANQGSEA. The CDR3 protein is CSVPRGKGNYGYTF. The DNA of the CDR3 is TGCAGCGTTCCTCGCGGTAAGGGGAACTATGGCTACACCTTC.

The V and J genes are TRBV27 and TRBJ1-2; TRBD1 is a possible D gene (6 bases). This CDR3 spans 15 amino acids. From germline, CDR1 is MNHEY and CDR2 SMNVEV (reference sequence). The V gene lost 2 bases and the J gene lost 3 bases, with 13 bases spanning the gap. CDR3 coding DNA: TGTGCCAGCAGTTTAGCGGGGGGCGCGTACTATGGCTACACCTTC. Protein product: CASSLAGGAYYGYTF.

This clone was counted a few times. V and J are TRBV7-8 and TRBJ1-2; tentatively, D is TRBD1 (5 bases). This CDR3 region has 13 residues. Germline loops: CDR1 SGHVS, CDR2 FQNEAQ. The V gene lost 8 bases and the J gene lost 4 bases, with 14 bases spanning the gap. The CDR3 region has the DNA TGTGCCAGCCGTGGGGACTCCCCCTATGGCTACACCTTC. Its translation is CASRGDSPYGYTF.

The CDR3 spells CASSEARYNTRDEQFF. The CDR3, as DNA: TGTGCCAGCAGTGAAGCGAGGTACAATACCCGCGATGAGCAGTTCTTC. This chain links TRBV6-1 with TRBJ2-1; D gene uncertain. CDR1 is MNHNS, CDR2 SASEGT, per germline. This CDR3 is built from 16 residues. Trimming left V 0 bases short and J 8 bases short, with 17 bases between.

The J gene is TRBJ2-3, the V gene TRBV7-3; 13 nucleotides line up with TRBD2. The trim removed 3 bases at V and 2 bases at J, leaving 2 bases unmatched. CDR1 is SGHTA and CDR2 is FQGTGA in the germline V gene. The CDR3 runs to 16 residues. The CDR3 here is CASSFTSGGDTDTQYF. For the CDR3, the DNA is TGTGCCAGCAGCTTCACTAGCGGGGGGGACACAGATACGCAGTATTTT.

The chain couples TRBV5-1 to TRBJ1-1; 7 positions agree with TRBD1. With 4 bases clipped from V and 4 bases from J, the junction kept 7 bases outside the gene matches. Germline CDR1 and CDR2: SGHRS and YFSETQ. The CDR3 has 14 amino acids. CDR3 nucleotides: TGCGCCAGCAGCCCCAGGGGGGTGGGCACTGAAGCTTTCTTT. This translates into CASSPRGVGTEAFF.

CDR3 nucleotide sequence: TGTGCCAGCAGATACGCACTCCAGGGGTATGGCTACACCTTC. As protein: CASRYALQGYGYTF. The V and J genes are TRBV28 and TRBJ1-2, with a possible D match to TRBD1 (6 bases). The V gene's germline CDR1 is MDHEN and CDR2 SYDVKM. The V gene lost 6 bases and the J gene lost 5 bases, with 16 bases spanning the gap. This CDR3 has 14 amino acids.

The chain uses TRBV28 and TRBJ1-1, with D tentatively TRBD1 (6 bases). Between the trimmed V and J ends, which lost 5 bases and 3 bases, there was a span of 13 bases. The CDR3 has 14 residues. Germline CDR1 is MDHEN and CDR2 is SYDVKM. DNA of the CDR3: TGTGCCAGCAGTATGTCGCAGGGGTACACTGAAGCTTTCTTT. Translated: CASSMSQGYTEAFF.